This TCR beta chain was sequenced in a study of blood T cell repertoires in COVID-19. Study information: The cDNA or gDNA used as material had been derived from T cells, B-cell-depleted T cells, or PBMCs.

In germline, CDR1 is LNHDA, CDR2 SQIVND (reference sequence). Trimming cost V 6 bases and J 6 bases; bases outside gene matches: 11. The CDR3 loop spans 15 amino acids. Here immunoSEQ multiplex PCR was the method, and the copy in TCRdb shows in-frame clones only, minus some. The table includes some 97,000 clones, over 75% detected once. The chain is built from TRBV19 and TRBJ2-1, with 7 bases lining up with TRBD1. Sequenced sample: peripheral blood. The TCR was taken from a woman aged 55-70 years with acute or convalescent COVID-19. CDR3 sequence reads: CASRRQGLPRNEQFF. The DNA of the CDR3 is TGTGCCAGTAGGCGACAGGGCCTCCCTCGCAATGAGCAGTTCTTC.